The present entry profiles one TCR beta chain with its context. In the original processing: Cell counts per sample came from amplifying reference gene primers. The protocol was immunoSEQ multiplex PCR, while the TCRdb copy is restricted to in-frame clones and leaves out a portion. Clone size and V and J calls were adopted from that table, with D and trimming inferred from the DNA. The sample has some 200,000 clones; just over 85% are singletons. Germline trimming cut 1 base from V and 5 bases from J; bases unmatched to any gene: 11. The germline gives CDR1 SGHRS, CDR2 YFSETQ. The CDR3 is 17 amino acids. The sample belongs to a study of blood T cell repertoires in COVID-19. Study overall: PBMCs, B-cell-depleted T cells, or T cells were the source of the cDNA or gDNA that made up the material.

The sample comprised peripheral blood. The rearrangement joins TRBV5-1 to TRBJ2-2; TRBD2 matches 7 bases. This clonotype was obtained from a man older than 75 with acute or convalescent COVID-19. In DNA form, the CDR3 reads TGCGCCAGCAGCTTGAGTGTTCTTGGCGGGAGTACCGGGGAGCTGTTTTTT. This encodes CASSLSVLGGSTGELFF.